The 20 T cell receptor beta chains below come from one sample, sequenced in a study of blood T cells in healthy people across ages. Together with a sample-barcoded 5' primer, a J-beta primer mix was included in a second PCR lasting about 7 to 12 cycles. TCRdb ran MiXCR on the 5' RACE reads and lists one entry per CDR3 protein. The profile shows fewer than 2 million distinct CDR3 sequences, approximately 39% of them singletons. Material: blood. These receptors came from a human donor in good health.

As to this clonotype: This may come from a read error, since a much larger clone is one base off. The rearrangement uses TRBV27 and TRBJ1-2, with unresolved D. This CDR3 has 14 amino acids. CDR1 is MNHEY and CDR2 is SMNVEV in the germline V gene (reference sequence). The V gene lost 0 bases and the J gene lost 3 bases, with 8 bases spanning the gap. CDR3 protein: CASSLSETYYGYTF. As DNA, the CDR3 is TGTGCCAGCAGTTTATCAGAGACATACTATGGCTACACCTTC.

The V and J genes are TRBV10-3 and TRBJ2-2, with D perhaps TRBD2 (5 bases). Per germline, CDR1 ENHRY and CDR2 SYGVKD. The CDR3 contains 13 residues. Trimming left V 4 bases short and J 5 bases short, with 8 bases between. DNA for the CDR3: TGTGCCATCAGTGGGACTCAAACCGGGGAGCTGTTTTTT. Translation: CAISGTQTGELFF.

The chain carries TRBV20-1 and TRBJ2-1; D tentatively reads TRBD1 or TRBD2 (6 bases each). The CDR3 covers 18 residues. Germline V gene lookup returns CDR1 DFQATT and CDR2 SNEGSKA (reference sequence). V was shortened by 0 bases and J by 4 bases, with 22 bases between the two germline ends. Written as DNA, the CDR3 is TGCAGTGCTAGAGATCGGGAGCGGGTTCTTAGGGGGTACAATGAGCAGTTCTTC. Residues: CSARDRERVLRGYNEQFF.

This clonotype was counted only a few times. The chain recombines TRBV4-1 with TRBJ2-5; tentative D call: TRBD1 (6 bases). The J call is uncertain, as TRBJ2-7 better fits the DNA end. The CDR3 is made up of 14 amino acids. Germline V lookup: CDR1 MGHRA, CDR2 YSYEKL. For the CDR3, the DNA is TGCGCCAGCAGCCAACCTGGACAGAAATACGAGCAGTACTTC. Translating it yields CASSQPGQKYEQYF.

The chain recombines TRBV5-8 with TRBJ2-7; D is perhaps TRBD1 (6 bases). Per germline, CDR1 SGHTS and CDR2 YDEGEE. The CDR3 covers 16 residues. V lost 4 bases, J lost 0 bases, and 17 bases lay in between. In nucleotides, the CDR3 is TGTGCCAGCAGCCGCTTCAGGGGCCTTAGCTCCTACGAGCAGTACTTC. Translating gives CASSRFRGLSSYEQYF.

The chain combines TRBV6-2 or TRBV6-3 with TRBJ2-7; D assignment may be TRBD1 or TRBD2 (5 bases each). Trimming took 3 bases from V and 3 from J, leaving 12 bases between them. The germline V gene encodes CDR1 MNHEY and CDR2 SVGEGT. The CDR3 loop spans 14 amino acids. The CDR3 sequence is CASSYQGRGYEQYF. The CDR3 DNA sequence: TGTGCCAGCAGTTATCAGGGACGGGGCTACGAGCAGTACTTC.

This clonotype has just a few counts. The V and J genes are TRBV6-1 and TRBJ2-5, with D perhaps assigned TRBD1 or TRBD2 (5 bases each). The ends were cut back, 7 bases at V and 5 bases at J, with 32 bases in the middle. Germline loops: CDR1 MNHNS, CDR2 SASEGT. The CDR3 covers 19 residues. The CDR3 region is CASTSRPGPTHQPPETQYF. CDR3 bases: TGTGCCAGCACCAGTCGGCCGGGACCAACCCACCAACCCCCGGAGACCCAGTACTTC.

This clonotype was seen only once. This chain uses TRBV7-9 with TRBJ2-1; D assignment may be TRBD1 or TRBD2 (6 bases each). V was cut by 5 bases and J by 4 bases, with 18 bases left in between. The CDR3 sequence is 16 residues long. Germline V lookup: CDR1 SEHNR, CDR2 FQNEAQ (reference sequence). CDR3 amino acids: CASSMVVGGPYNEQFF. CDR3 sequence (DNA): TGTGCCAGCAGCATGGTCGTCGGGGGCCCTTACAATGAGCAGTTCTTC.

A few counts support this clonotype. The chain uses TRBV29-1 and TRBJ1-2; a possible D gene is TRBD1 (6 bases). V was trimmed by 0 bases and J by 8 bases, leaving 10 bases between them. The V gene's germline CDR1 is SQVTM and CDR2 ANQGSEA. This CDR3 is built from 12 residues. This CDR3 is CSVEERTGGYTF. CDR3 DNA sequence: TGCAGCGTTGAAGAGAGAACAGGGGGCTACACCTTC.

This chain links TRBV11-2 with TRBJ1-2; D call uncertain. The V gene's germline CDR1 is SGHAT and CDR2 FQNNGV. This CDR3 has 14 residues. V was trimmed by 6 bases and J by 4 bases, leaving 15 bases between them. CDR3 in DNA: TGTGCCAGCAGTTCAGGCGGAGACGCCTATGGCTACACCTTC. It codes for CASSSGGDAYGYTF.

The J gene is TRBJ2-7, the V gene TRBV4-3, with D hard to call. The ends were cut back, 0 bases at V and 5 bases at J, with 11 bases in the middle. There are 14 residues in the CDR3. Germline lookup yields CDR1 LGHNA and CDR2 YSLEER. CDR3 sequence (DNA): TGCGCCAGCAGCCAAGAGTTTGGGGATGACGAGCAGTACTTC. This translates into CASSQEFGDDEQYF.

This clonotype was observed many times. The chain employs TRBV12-3 or TRBV12-4 and TRBJ2-7; TRBD1 matches at 8 bases. With V trimmed by 6 bases and J by 9 bases, 13 bases remained unmatched. The CDR3 covers 14 residues. This chain's CDR3 is CASSLTGDGSGQYF. CDR3 sequence (DNA): TGTGCCAGCAGCCTGACAGGGGATGGGTCAGGGCAGTACTTC.

This chain uses TRBV6-5 with TRBJ2-2; D possibly corresponds to TRBD2 (6 bases). The V gene lost 7 bases and the J gene lost 8 bases, with 20 bases spanning the gap. Germline lookup yields CDR1 MNHEY and CDR2 SVGAGI. The CDR3 length is 15 residues. The CDR3 bases are TGTGCCAGCACGCGGGACTCATGGTTCGGGGGGGAGCTGTTTTTT. This encodes CASTRDSWFGGELFF.

The CDR3 reads CASSFGTGIYNEQFF. DNA for the CDR3: TGTGCCAGCAGTTTCGGGACAGGGATATACAATGAGCAGTTCTTC. The J gene is TRBJ2-1, the V gene TRBV12-3 or TRBV12-4; 9 bases agree with TRBD1. This CDR3 region has 15 residues. The junction had 4 bases not matched to a gene; V was cut back by 3 bases and J by 4 bases.

This clonotype was seen only a few times. This chain uses TRBV2 with TRBJ1-2; 8 nucleotides agree with TRBD1. There are 14 residues in the CDR3. CDR1 and CDR2 (germline): SNHLY, FYNNEI. V lost 7 bases and J lost 6; bases outside the gene matches: 10. This CDR3 is CASINPGQEDGYTF. CDR3 DNA sequence: TGTGCCAGCATAAATCCGGGACAGGAGGATGGCTACACCTTC.

About this clonotype: An end of the junction differs from the germline gene, which may be a read error. The V call is TRBV25-1, the J call TRBJ2-3, with D tentatively TRBD2 (6 bases). CDR1 and CDR2 from the germline V gene are MGHDK and SYGVNS. The CDR3 is made up of 14 amino acids. CDR3 residues: CACSRDHSEGTQYF. In DNA form, the CDR3 reads TGTGCCTGCAGTCGAGACCATTCGGAGGGTACGCAGTATTTT.

The rearrangement links TRBV6-2 or TRBV6-3 to TRBJ2-5, with TRBD1 as a possible D gene (5 bases). V lost 0 bases, J lost 13 bases, and 12 bases lay in between. The CDR3 runs 12 residues. Looked up from germline, CDR1 is MNHEY and CDR2 is SVGEGT. The CDR3 sequence is CASSYSKGDAYF. Written as DNA, the CDR3 is TGTGCCAGCAGTTACTCGAAAGGGGATGCGTACTTC.

CDR3 loop: CASTLRREDTQYF. CDR3 in DNA: TGTGCCAGCACCCTTAGGAGGGAAGATACGCAGTATTTT. V is TRBV7-9 and J is TRBJ2-3, with a possible D match to TRBD2 (6 bases). Trimming took off 7 bases at V and 5 bases at J, with 13 bases between the two ends. The CDR3 covers 13 residues. From germline, CDR1 is SEHNR and CDR2 FQNEAQ (reference sequence).

The chain joins TRBV4-3 to TRBJ2-3, with TRBD2 matching over 9 bases. The junction had 12 bases not matched to a gene; V was cut back by 0 bases and J by 5 bases. The CDR3 is 18 amino acids. CDR1 is LGHNA, CDR2 YSLEER, per germline. CDR3 residues: CASSQDWGSSGGRDTQYF. The CDR3 coding sequence is TGCGCCAGCAGCCAAGATTGGGGGAGTAGCGGGGGAAGAGATACGCAGTATTTT.

V is TRBV20-1 and J is TRBJ1-1; D is perhaps TRBD1 (5 bases). The CDR3 extends over 14 amino acids. Germline V gene sequence: CDR1 DFQATT, CDR2 SNEGSKA (reference sequence). V was shortened by 3 bases and J by 1 base, with 12 bases between the two germline ends. The chain's CDR3 is CSARVERGNTEAFF. CDR3 coding DNA: TGCAGTGCTAGGGTCGAGAGGGGGAACACTGAAGCTTTCTTT.